This T cell receptor beta chain was recorded in a study of human T cells and chemical hapten exposure. Many counts were recorded for this clonotype. The CDR3 is made up of 16 amino acids. From germline, CDR1 is MDHEN and CDR2 SYDVKM. V was clipped by 7 bases and J by 0 bases, with 19 bases between them. Using its own MiXCR run on the RACE reads, TCRdb lists one record per CDR3 protein. Among 80,000 to 100,000 distinct CDR3 sequences, under 15% were seen once, and the ten largest hold over 2%. Time point described: patch test 1, 2 weeks after DPC sensitization. The treatment: therapeutic diphenylcyclopropenone sensitization with weekly scalp DPC.

The TCR originated in a woman between 40 and 50 years old with alopecia areata. Some clones in this sample may be carry-over from other donors' samples. The chain has TRBV28 and TRBJ2-7, with TRBD1 as a possible D gene (6 bases). Material: whole blood, obtained in connection with sensitization to the hapten diphenylcyclopropenone (DPC). The CDR3 DNA reads as TGTGCCAGCACCCTACTCCGGGACACCTACTCCTACGAGCAGTACTTC. Amino acid sequence: CASTLLRDTYSYEQYF.